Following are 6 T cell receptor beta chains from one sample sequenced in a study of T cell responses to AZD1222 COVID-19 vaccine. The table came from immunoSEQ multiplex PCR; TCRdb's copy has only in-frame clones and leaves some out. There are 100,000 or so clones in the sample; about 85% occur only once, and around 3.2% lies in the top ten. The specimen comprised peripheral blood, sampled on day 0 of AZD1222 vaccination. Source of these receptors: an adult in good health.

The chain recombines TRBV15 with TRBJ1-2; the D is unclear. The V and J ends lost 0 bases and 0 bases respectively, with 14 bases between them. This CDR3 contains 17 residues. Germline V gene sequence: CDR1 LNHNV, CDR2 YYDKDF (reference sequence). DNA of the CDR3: TGTGCCACCAGCAGAGATCTCAGGAGATTATCTAACTATGGCTACACCTTC. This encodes CATSRDLRRLSNYGYTF.

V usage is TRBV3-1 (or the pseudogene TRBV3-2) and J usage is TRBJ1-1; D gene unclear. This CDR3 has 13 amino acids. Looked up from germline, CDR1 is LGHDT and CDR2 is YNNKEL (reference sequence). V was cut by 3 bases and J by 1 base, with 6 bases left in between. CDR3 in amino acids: CASSQMENTEAFF. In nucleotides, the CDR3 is TGTGCCAGCAGCCAGATGGAGAACACTGAAGCTTTCTTT.

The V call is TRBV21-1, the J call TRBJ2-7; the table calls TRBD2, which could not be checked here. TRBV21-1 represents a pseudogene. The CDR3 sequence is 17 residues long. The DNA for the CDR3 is TGTGCCAGCAGCAAAGATATAGTGCGGGAGACCGGCTACGAGCAGTACGTC. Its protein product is CASSKDIVRETGYEQYV.

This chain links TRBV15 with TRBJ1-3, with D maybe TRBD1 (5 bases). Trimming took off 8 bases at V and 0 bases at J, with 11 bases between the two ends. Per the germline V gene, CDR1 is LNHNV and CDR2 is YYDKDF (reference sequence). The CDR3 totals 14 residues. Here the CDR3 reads CATGQGVSGNTIYF. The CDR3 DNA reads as TGTGCCACCGGGCAGGGCGTCTCTGGAAACACCATATATTTT. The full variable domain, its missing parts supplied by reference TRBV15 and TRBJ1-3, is DAMVIQNPRYQVTQFGKPVTLSCSQTLNHNVMYWYQQKSSQAPKLLFHYYDKDFNNEADTPDNFQSRRPNTSFCFLDIRSPGLGDTAMYLCATGQGVSGNTIYFGEGSWLTVV.

DNA for the CDR3: TGTGCCAGCAGTAGGGGGCCGAATGAAAAACTGTTTTTT. It codes for CASSRGPNEKLFF. The rearrangement uses TRBV9 and TRBJ1-4, with 7 bases matching TRBD1. The junction had 3 bases not matched to a gene; V was cut back by 5 bases and J by 5 bases. Germline CDR1 and CDR2: SGDLS and YYNGEE. The CDR3 contains 13 residues.

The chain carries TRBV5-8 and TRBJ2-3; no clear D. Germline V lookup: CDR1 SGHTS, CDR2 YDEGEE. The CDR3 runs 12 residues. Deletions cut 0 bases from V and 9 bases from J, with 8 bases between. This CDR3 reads CASSLAHPTQYF. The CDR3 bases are TGTGCCAGCAGCTTGGCCCACCCAACGCAGTATTTT.